Here is one T cell receptor (beta chain) with its context. Method: immunoSEQ multiplex PCR; TCRdb's copy keeps in-frame clones and lacks some. The table has 2 million to 3 million clones, roughly 93% seen once. This specimen comes from a study of shared clonotypes between healthy human individuals. The CDR3 has 15 residues. Germline loops: CDR1 PRHDT, CDR2 FYEKMQ (reference sequence). The V end lost 8 bases, the J end lost 1 base, and 18 bases lay between the germline ends. This sequence joins TRBV13 and TRBJ2-7, with D possibly matching TRBD2 (6 bases). The sequence derives from a man younger than 30 in good health. Some clones in this sample may be carry-over from other donors' samples. Sequences were obtained from naive CD4+ T cells from PBMCs. Subset given: CD45RA+ positively selected. CDR3: CASGKEGPRSYEQYF. CDR3 nucleotides: TGTGCCAGCGGGAAGGAGGGACCTAGATCCTACGAGCAGTACTTC.